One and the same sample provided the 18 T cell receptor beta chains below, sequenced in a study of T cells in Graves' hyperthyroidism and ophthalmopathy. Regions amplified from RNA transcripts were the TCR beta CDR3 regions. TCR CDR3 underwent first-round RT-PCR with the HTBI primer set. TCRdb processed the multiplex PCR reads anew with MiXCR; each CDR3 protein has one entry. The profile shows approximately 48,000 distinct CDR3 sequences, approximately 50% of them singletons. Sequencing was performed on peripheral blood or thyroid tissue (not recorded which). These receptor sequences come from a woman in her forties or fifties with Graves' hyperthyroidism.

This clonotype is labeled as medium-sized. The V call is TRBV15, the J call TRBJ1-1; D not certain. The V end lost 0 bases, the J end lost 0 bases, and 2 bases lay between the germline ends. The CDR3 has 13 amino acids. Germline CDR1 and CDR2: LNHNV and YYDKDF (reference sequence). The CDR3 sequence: CATSRDLNTEAFF. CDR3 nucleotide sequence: TGTGCCACCAGCAGAGATCTGAACACTGAAGCTTTCTTT.

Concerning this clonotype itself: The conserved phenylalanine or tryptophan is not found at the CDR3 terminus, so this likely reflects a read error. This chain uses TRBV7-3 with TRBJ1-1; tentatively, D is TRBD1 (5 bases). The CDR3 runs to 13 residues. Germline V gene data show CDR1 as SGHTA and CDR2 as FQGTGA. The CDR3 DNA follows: TGTACCAGCAGCTCGGGGGTTTCCACTGAAGCTTTCTCT. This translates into CTSSSGVSTEAFS.

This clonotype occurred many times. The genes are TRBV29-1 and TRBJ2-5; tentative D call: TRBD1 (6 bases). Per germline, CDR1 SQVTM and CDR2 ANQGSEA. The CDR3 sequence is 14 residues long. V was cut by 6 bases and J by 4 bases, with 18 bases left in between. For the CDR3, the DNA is TGCAGCGTAAGGCAGGGGAGCGGCTCAGAGACCCAGTACTTC. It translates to CSVRQGSGSETQYF. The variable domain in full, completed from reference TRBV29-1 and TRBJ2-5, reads SAVISQKPSRDICQRGTSLTIQCQVDSQVTMMFWYRQQPGQSLTLIATANQGSEATYESGFVIDKFPISRPNLTFSTLTVSNMSPEDSSIYLCSVRQGSGSETQYFGPGTRLLVL.

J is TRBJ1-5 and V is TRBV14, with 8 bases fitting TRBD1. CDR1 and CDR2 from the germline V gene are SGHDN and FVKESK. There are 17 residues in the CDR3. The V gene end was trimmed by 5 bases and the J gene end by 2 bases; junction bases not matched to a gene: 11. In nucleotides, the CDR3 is TGTGCCAGCAGCGGTGCAGGGGGCCGGTTGGGCAATCAGCCCCAGCATTTT. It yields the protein CASSGAGGRLGNQPQHF.

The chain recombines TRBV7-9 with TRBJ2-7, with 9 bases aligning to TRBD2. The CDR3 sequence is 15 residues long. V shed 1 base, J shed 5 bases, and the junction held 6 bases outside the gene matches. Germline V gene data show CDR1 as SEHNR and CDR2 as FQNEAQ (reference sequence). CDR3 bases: TGTGCCAGCAGCTTAGGGAGGCTAGCGGGACACGAGCAGTACTTC. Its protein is CASSLGRLAGHEQYF.

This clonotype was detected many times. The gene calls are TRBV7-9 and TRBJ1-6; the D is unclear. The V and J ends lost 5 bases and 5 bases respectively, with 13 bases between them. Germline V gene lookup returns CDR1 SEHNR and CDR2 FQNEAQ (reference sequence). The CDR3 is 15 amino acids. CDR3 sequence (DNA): TGTGCCAGCAGCCCAAAAAACAGCCATAATTCACCCCTCCACTTT. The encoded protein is CASSPKNSHNSPLHF. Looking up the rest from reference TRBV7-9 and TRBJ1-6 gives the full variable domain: DTGVSQNPRHKITKRGQNVTFRCDPISEHNRLYWYRQTLGQGPEFLTYFQNEAQLEKSRLLSDRFSAERPKGSFSTLEIQRTEQGDSAMYLCASSPKNSHNSPLHFGNGTRLTVT.

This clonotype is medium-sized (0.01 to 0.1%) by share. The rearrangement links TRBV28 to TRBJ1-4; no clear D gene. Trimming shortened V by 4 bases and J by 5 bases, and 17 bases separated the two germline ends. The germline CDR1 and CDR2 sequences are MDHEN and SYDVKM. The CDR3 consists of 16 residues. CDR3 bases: TGTGCCAGCAGTTCTGAAGGTCACGGCCAGAATGAAAAACTGTTTTTT. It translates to CASSSEGHGQNEKLFF.

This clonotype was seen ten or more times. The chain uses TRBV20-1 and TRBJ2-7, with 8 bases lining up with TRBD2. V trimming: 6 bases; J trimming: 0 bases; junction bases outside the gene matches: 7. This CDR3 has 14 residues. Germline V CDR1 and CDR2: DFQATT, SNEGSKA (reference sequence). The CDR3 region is CSADPGLVSYEQYF. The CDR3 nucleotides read TGCAGTGCCGACCCGGGACTAGTCTCCTACGAGCAGTACTTC.

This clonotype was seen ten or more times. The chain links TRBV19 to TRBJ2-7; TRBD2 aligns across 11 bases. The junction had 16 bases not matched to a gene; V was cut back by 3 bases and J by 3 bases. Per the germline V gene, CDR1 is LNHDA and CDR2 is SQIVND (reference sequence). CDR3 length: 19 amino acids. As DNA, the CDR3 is TGTGCCAGTAGTATTTACCCGGGACTAGCGGAAGGGGTTGACTACGAGCAGTACTTC. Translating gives CASSIYPGLAEGVDYEQYF.

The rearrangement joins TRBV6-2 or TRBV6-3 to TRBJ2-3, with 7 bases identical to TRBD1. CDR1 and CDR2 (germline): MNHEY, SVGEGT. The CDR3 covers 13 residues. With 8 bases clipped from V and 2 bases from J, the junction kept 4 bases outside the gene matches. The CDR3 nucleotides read TGTGCCAGCCCGGACAGGCTCACAGATACGCAGTATTTT. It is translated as CASPDRLTDTQYF.

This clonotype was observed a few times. The CDR3 DNA sequence: TGCAGCGTTGAAGGGGGGACGGCCTATGGCTACACCTTC. This sequence encodes CSVEGGTAYGYTF. The rearrangement uses TRBV29-1 and TRBJ1-2; a possible D gene is TRBD1 (5 bases). Germline CDR1 and CDR2: SQVTM and ANQGSEA. Trimming took 1 base from V and 4 from J, leaving 10 bases between them. This CDR3 has 13 residues.

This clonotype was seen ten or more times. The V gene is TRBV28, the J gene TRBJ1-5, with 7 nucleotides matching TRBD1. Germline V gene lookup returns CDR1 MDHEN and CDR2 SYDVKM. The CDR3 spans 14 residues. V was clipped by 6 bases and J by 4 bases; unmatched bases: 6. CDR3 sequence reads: CASRVTGSNQPQHF. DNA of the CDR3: TGTGCCAGCAGGGTGACAGGGTCGAATCAGCCCCAGCATTTT.

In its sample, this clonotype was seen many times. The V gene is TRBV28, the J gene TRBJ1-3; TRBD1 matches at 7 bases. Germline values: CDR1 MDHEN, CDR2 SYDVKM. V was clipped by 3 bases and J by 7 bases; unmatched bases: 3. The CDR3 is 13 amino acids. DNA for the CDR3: TGTGCCAGCAGTTTGAGGGGGCGGAACACCATATATTTT. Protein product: CASSLRGRNTIYF.

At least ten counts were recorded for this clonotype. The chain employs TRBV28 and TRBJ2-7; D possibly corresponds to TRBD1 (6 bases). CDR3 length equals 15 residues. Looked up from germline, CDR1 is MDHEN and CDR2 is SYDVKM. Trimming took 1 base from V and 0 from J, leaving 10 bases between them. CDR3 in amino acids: CASSLYRTVSYEQYF. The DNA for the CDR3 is TGTGCCAGCAGTTTATATCGGACAGTCTCCTACGAGCAGTACTTC.

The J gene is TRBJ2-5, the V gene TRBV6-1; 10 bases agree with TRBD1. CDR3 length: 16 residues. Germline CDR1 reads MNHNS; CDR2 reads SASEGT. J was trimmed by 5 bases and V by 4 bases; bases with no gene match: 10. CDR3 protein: CASSGRPGQGFETQYF. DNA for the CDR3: TGTGCCAGCAGTGGGCGGCCGGGACAGGGGTTCGAGACCCAGTACTTC.

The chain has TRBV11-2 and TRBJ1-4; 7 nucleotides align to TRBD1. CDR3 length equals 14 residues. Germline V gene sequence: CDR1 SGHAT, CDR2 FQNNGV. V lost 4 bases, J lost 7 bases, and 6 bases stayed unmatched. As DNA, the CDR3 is TGTGCCAGCAGCTCGGGACAGCCGATTGAAAAACTGTTTTTT. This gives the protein CASSSGQPIEKLFF.

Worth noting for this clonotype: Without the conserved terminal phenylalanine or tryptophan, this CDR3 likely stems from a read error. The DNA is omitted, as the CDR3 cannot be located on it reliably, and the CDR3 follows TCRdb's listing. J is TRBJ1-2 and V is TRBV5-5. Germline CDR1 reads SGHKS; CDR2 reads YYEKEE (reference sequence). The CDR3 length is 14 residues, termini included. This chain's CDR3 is CASSLAFGPYGYAL.

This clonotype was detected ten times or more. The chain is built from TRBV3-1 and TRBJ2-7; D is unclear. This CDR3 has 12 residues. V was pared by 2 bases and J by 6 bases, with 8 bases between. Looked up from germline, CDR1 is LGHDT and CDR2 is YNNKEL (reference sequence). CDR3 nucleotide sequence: TGTGCCAGCAGCCAACAGGCCCTCGAGCAGTACTTC. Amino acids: CASSQQALEQYF.